One T cell receptor (beta chain) is described in this entry. Its specificity is unknown. V gave up 6 bases and J gave up 9 bases; unmatched junction bases: 5. The length of the CDR3 is 12 residues. Germline values: CDR1 LNHDA, CDR2 SQIVND (reference sequence). The repertoire was sequenced with immunoSEQ multiplex PCR; TCRdb's copy has only in-frame clones and lacks some. The table shows about 110,000 clones, with 87% occurring only once. This record belongs to a study of T cell responses to AZD1222 COVID-19 vaccine. Looking at the study overall: Doses given second, at about 4 or about 12 weeks, were pooled.

Study results and limitations: Possibly, clonal diversity was underestimated; donors were largely white British and included more females. Spike-specific TCR depth and breadth grew after two AZD1222 doses.

The sequence came from an adult in good health. The sequencing here drew on peripheral blood, taken on day 0 of AZD1222 vaccination. The chain links TRBV19 to TRBJ2-3; TRBD2 matches at 8 bases. Written as DNA, the CDR3 is TGTGCCAGTAGCGATGCGGGGGGAACGCAGTATTTT. This codes for CASSDAGGTQYF.